This passage covers 7 T cell receptor beta chains from one sample sequenced in a study of brain T cells in children with intractable seizures. Data came from immunoSEQ multiplex PCR; TCRdb stores just in-frame clones and leaves some out. The data contain 110,000 or so clones, under 95% of them seen just once; the ten biggest clones take up 3.5% to 4%. Sequencing was performed on peripheral blood, taken at surgery. These TCRs come from a boy younger than two with hemimegalencephaly and intractable seizures.

The chain links TRBV18 to TRBJ2-7; 7 positions agree with TRBD2. The CDR3 is made up of 17 amino acids. In germline, CDR1 is KGHSH, CDR2 LQKENI. The V gene end was trimmed by 2 bases and the J gene end by 6 bases; junction bases not matched to a gene: 16. The CDR3 sequence: CASSPRAQKAPGGEQYF. The CDR3 DNA sequence: TGTGCCAGCTCACCAAGGGCCCAAAAGGCTCCGGGAGGCGAGCAGTACTTC.

The rearrangement joins TRBV5-6 to TRBJ1-2; 11 nucleotides match TRBD1. V shed 4 bases, J shed 4 bases, and the junction held 6 bases outside the gene matches. The CDR3 runs 15 residues. CDR1 and CDR2 (germline): SGHDT, YYEEEE. The CDR3 reads CASSPRTGGFYGYTF. Written as DNA, the CDR3 is TGTGCCAGCAGCCCTCGGACAGGGGGCTTCTATGGCTACACCTTC.

This clone has only a few counts. As DNA, the CDR3 is TGTGCCAGCAGCTTAGCGGGTTACACCGGGGAGCTGTTTTTT. Translating gives CASSLAGYTGELFF. The rearrangement links TRBV7-9 to TRBJ2-2; no definite D call. CDR1 is SEHNR, CDR2 FQNEAQ, per germline (reference sequence). The CDR3 extends over 14 amino acids. Between the trimmed V and J ends, which lost 0 bases and 3 bases, there was a span of 5 bases.

This clone appeared once. CDR3 coding DNA: TGCAGCGTTGAAGGGGGGGCGGCCCACAATGAGCAGTTCTTC. Its translation is CSVEGGAAHNEQFF. The chain recombines TRBV29-1 with TRBJ2-1; D might be TRBD1 or TRBD2, each matching 6 bases. V was pared by 1 base and J by 5 bases, with 12 bases between. The germline V gene encodes CDR1 SQVTM and CDR2 ANQGSEA. The CDR3 contains 14 residues.

V and J are TRBV2 and TRBJ2-7, with 10 bases lining up with TRBD2. This CDR3 region has 14 residues. V trimming: 6 bases; J trimming: 6 bases; junction bases outside the gene matches: 8. Looked up from germline, CDR1 is SNHLY and CDR2 is FYNNEI. For the CDR3, the DNA is TGTGCCAGCAGGGAAATCCTAGCGGGGGTCGAGCAGTACTTC. Translation: CASREILAGVEQYF.

The chain employs TRBV28 and TRBJ1-1, with D hard to call. The CDR3 contains 16 residues. Germline V gives CDR1 MDHEN, CDR2 SYDVKM. V lost 4 bases, J lost 2 bases, and 17 bases lay in between. The CDR3 DNA sequence: TGTGCCAGCAGTTGGGAGACGACACACACCAACACTGAAGCTTTCTTT. Residues: CASSWETTHTNTEAFF.

The genes are TRBV28 and TRBJ2-5; D unresolved. CDR3 size: 14 residues. The ends were cut back, 5 bases at V and 0 bases at J, with 10 bases in the middle. Looked up from germline, CDR1 is MDHEN and CDR2 is SYDVKM. CDR3 nucleotides: TGTGCCAGCAGTCCTCGATCGTACCAAGAGACCCAGTACTTC. Its translation: CASSPRSYQETQYF.